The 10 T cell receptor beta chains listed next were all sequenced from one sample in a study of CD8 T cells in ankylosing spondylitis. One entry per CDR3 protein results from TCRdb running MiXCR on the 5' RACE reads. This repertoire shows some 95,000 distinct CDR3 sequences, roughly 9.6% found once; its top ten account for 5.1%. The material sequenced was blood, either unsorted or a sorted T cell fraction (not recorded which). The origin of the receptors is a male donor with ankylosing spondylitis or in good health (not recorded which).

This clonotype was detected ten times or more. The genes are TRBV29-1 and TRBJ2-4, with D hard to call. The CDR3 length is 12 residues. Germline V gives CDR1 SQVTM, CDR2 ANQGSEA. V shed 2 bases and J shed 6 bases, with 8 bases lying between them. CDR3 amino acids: CSVEPSGNIQYF. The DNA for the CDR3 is TGCAGCGTTGAACCCAGTGGAAACATTCAGTACTTC.

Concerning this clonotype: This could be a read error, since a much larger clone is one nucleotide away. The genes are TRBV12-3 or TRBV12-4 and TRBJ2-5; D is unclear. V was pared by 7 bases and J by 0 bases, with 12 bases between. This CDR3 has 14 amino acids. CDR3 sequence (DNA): TGTGCCAGCACCAGGAACACCTACCAAGAGACCCAGTACTTC. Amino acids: CASTRNTYQETQYF.

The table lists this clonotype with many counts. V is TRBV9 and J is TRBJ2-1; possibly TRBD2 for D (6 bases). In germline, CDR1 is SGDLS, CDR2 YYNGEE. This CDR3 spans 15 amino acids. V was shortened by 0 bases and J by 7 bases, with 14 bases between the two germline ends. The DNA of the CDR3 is TGTGCCAGCAGCGTAGCGGGGGAGATACAGAATGAGCAGTTCTTC. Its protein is CASSVAGEIQNEQFF.

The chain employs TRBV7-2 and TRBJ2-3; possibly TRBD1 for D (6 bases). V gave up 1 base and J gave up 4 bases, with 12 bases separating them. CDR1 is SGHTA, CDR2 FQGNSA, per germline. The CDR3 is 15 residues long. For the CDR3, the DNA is TGTGCCAGCAGCTTAGTTGGGGGCGTGTCAGATACGCAGTATTTT. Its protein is CASSLVGGVSDTQYF.

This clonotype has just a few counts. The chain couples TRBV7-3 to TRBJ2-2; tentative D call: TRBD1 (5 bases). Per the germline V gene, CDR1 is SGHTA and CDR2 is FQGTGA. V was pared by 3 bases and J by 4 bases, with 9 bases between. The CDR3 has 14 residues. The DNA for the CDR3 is TGTGCCAGCAGCTTGGCAGGGCCCACCGGGGAGCTGTTTTTT. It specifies CASSLAGPTGELFF. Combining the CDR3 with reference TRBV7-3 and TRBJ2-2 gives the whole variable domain GAGVSQTPSNKVTEKGKYVELRCDPISGHTALYWYRQSLGQGPEFLIYFQGTGAADDSGLPNDRFFAVRPEGSVSTLKIQRTERGDSAVYLCASSLAGPTGELFFGEGSRLTVL.

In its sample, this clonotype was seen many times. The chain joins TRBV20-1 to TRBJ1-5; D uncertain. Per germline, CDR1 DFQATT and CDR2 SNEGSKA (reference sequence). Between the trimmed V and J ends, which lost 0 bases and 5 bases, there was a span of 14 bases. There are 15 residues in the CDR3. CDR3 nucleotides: TGCAGTGCTAGAGATCCAGGACTTTCGGATCAGCCCCAGCATTTT. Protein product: CSARDPGLSDQPQHF.

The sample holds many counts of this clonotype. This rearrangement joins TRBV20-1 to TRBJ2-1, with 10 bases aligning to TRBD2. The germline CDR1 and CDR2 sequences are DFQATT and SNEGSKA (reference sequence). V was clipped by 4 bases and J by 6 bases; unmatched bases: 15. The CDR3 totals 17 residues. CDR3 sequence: CSATTLEGLAGVNEQFF. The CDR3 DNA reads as TGCAGTGCTACCACCCTGGAGGGCCTAGCGGGGGTCAATGAGCAGTTCTTC.

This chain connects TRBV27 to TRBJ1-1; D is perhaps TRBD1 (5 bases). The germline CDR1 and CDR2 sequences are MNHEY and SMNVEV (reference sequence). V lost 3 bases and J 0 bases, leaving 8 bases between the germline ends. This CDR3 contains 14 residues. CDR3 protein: CASSFGGLNTEAFF. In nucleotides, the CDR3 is TGTGCCAGCAGTTTCGGGGGGTTGAACACTGAAGCTTTCTTT.

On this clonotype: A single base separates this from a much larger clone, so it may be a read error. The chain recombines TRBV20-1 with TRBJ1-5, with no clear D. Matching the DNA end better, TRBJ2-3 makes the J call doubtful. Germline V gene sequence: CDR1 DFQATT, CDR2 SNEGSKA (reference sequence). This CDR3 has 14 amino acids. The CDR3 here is CSAIKGVGNQPQYF. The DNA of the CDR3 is TGCAGTGCTATAAAGGGTGTTGGCAATCAGCCCCAGTATTTT.

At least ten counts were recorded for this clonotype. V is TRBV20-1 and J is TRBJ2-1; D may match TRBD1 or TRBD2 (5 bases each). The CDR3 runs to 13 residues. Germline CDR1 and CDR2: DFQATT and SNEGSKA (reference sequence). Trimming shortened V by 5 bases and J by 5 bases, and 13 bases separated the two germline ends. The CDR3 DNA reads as TGCAGTGCTCGAAAATTGGGGGACAATGAGCAGTTCTTC. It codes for CSARKLGDNEQFF.